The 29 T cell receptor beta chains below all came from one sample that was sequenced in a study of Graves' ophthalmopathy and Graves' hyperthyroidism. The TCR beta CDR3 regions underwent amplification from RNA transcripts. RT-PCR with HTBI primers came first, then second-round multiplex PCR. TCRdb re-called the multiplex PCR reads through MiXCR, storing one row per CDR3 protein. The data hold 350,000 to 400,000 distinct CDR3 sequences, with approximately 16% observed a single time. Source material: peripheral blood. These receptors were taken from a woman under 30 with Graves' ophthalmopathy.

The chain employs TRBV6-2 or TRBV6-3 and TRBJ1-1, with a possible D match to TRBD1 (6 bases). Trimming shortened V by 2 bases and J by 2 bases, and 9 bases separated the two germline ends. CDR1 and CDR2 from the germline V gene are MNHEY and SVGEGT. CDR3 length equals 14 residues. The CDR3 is CASSYGQRNTEAFF. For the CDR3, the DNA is TGTGCCAGCAGTTACGGACAGCGAAACACTGAAGCTTTCTTT.

In DNA form, the CDR3 reads TGTGCCAGCAGCTTAGGGTCCCAGGGTTTTTTTGACTATGGCTACACCTTC. It translates to CASSLGSQGFFDYGYTF. V usage is TRBV13 and J usage is TRBJ1-2; D might be TRBD1 (5 bases). This CDR3 is built from 17 residues. Germline lookup yields CDR1 PRHDT and CDR2 FYEKMQ (reference sequence). The V end was cut by 0 bases, the J end by 3 bases, with 17 bases between.

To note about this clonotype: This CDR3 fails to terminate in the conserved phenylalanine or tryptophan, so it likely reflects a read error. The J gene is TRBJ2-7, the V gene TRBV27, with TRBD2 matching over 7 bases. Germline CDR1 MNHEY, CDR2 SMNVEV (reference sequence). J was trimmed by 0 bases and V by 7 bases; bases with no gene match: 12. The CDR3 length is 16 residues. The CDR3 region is CASKRTPGLYSYEQYS. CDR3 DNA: TGTGCCAGCAAAAGGACCCCGGGACTATACTCCTACGAGCAGTACTCC.

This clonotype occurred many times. The chain's CDR3 is CSARPLDAGGNQPQHF. The CDR3 nucleotides read TGCAGTGCTAGGCCGTTAGACGCGGGAGGCAATCAGCCCCAGCATTTT. The chain links TRBV20-1 to TRBJ1-5; D remains ambiguous. The CDR3 is made up of 16 amino acids. The germline V and J ends were trimmed by 3 bases and 2 bases, with 17 bases remaining between them. From germline, CDR1 is DFQATT and CDR2 SNEGSKA (reference sequence).

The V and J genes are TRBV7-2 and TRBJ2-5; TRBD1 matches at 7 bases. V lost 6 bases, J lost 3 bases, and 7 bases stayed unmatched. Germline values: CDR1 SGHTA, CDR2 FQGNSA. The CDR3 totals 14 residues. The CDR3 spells CASRKTGTEETQYF. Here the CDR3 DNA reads TGTGCCAGCAGGAAGACAGGGACCGAAGAGACCCAGTACTTC.

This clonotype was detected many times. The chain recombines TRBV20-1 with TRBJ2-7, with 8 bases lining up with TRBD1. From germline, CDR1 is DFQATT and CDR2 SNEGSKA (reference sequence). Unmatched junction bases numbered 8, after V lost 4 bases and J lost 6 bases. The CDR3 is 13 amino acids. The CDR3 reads CSATWTGNGEQYF. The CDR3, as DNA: TGCAGTGCTACCTGGACAGGGAATGGCGAGCAGTACTTC.

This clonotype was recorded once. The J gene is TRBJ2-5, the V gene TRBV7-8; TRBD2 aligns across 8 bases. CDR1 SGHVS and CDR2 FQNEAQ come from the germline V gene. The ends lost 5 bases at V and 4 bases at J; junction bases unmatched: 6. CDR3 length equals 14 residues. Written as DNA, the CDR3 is TGTGCCAGCAGCCAGACGACTAGCGTAGAGACCCAGTACTTC. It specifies CASSQTTSVETQYF.

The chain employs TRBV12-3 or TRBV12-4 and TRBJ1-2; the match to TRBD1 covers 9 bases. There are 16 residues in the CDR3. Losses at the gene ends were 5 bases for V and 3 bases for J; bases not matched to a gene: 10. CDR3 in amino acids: CASSPDRGQHYYGYTF. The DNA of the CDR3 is TGTGCCAGCAGTCCGGACAGGGGACAACACTACTATGGCTACACCTTC.

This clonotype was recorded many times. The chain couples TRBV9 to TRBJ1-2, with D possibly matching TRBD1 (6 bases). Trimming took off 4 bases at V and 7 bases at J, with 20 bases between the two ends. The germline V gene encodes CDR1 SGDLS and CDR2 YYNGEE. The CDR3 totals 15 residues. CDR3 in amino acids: CASSQPGTPTAGYTF. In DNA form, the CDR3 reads TGTGCCAGCAGCCAACCCGGGACACCGACTGCTGGCTACACCTTC.

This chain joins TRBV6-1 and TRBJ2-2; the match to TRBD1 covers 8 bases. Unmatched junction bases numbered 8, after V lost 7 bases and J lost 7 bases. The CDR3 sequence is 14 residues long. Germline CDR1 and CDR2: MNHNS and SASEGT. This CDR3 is CASTRTGSNGELFF. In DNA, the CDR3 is TGTGCCAGCACTCGGACAGGGTCTAACGGGGAGCTGTTTTTT.

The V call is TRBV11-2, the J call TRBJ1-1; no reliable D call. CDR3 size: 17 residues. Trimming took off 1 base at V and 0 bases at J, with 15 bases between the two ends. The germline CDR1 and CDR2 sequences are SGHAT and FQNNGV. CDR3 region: CASSLVFRSVMNTEAFF. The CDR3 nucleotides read TGTGCCAGCAGCTTAGTATTTAGATCCGTTATGAACACTGAAGCTTTCTTT.

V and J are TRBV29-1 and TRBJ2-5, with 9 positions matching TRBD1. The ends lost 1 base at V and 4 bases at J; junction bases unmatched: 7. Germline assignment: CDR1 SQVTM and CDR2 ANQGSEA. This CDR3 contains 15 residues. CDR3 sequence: CSVEGGQGVGETQYF. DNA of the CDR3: TGCAGCGTTGAAGGGGGACAGGGTGTTGGAGAGACCCAGTACTTC.

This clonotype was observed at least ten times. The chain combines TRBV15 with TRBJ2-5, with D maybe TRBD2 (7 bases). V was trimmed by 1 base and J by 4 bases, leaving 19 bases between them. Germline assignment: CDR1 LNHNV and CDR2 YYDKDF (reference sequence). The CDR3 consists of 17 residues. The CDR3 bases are TGTGCCACCAGCAGAGGAGGACTGGGGGGCGGGGGAGAGACCCAGTACTTC. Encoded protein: CATSRGGLGGGGETQYF.

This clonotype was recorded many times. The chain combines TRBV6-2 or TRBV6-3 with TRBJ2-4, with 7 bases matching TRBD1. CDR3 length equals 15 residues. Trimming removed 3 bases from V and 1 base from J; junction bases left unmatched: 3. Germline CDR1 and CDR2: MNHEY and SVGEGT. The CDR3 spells CASSYPTGAKNIQYF. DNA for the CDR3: TGTGCCAGCAGTTATCCGACAGGGGCCAAAAACATTCAGTACTTC.

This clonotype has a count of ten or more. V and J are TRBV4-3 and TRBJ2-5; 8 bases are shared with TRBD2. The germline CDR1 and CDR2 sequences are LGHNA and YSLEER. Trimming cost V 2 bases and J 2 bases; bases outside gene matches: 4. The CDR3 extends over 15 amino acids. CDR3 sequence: CASSQNSGIQETQYF. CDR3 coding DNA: TGCGCCAGCAGCCAAAATAGCGGGATACAAGAGACCCAGTACTTC.

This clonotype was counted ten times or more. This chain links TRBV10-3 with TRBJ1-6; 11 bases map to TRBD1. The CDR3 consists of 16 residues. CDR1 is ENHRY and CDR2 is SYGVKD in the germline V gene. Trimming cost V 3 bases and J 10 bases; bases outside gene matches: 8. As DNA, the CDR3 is TGTGCCATCAGTGAAGAGGACAGGGGGCTGAGGTCACCCCTCCACTTT. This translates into CAISEEDRGLRSPLHF.

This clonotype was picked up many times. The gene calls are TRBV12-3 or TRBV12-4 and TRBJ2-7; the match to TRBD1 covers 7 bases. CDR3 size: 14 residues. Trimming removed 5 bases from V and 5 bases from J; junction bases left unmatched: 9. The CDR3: CASSPTGTAHEQYF. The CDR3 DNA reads TGTGCCAGCAGTCCGACAGGGACAGCGCACGAGCAGTACTTC.

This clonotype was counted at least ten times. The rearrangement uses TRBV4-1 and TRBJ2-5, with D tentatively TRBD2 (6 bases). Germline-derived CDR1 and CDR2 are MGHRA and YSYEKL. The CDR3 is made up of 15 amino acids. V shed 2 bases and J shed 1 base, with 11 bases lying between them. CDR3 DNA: TGCGCCAGCAGCCAAACGGCCGGGAGCCAAGAGACCCAGTACTTC. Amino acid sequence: CASSQTAGSQETQYF.

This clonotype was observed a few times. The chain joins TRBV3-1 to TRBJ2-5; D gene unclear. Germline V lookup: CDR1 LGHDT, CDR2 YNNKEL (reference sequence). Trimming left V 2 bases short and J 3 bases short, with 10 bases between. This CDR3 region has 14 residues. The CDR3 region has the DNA TGTGCCAGCAGCCAACGGGTAGGAGAAGAGACCCAGTACTTC. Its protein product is CASSQRVGEETQYF.

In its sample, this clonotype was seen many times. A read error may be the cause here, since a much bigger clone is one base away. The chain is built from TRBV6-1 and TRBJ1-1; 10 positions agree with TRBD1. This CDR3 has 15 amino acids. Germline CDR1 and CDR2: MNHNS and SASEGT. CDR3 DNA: TGTGCCAGCAGTCTGACAGGGGGCCCGAACACTGGAGCTTTCTTT. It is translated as CASSLTGGPNTGAFF.

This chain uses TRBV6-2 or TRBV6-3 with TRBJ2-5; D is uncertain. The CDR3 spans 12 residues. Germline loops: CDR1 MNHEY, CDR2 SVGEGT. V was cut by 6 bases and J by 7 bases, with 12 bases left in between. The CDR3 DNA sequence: TGTGCCAGCAGAGGGTCCATTGGGACCCAGTACTTC. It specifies CASRGSIGTQYF.

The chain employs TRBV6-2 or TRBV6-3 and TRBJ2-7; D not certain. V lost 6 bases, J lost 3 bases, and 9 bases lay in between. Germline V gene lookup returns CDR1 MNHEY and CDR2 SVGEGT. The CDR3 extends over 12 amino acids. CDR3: CASRPPDYEQYF. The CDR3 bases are TGTGCCAGCAGACCTCCCGACTACGAGCAGTACTTC.

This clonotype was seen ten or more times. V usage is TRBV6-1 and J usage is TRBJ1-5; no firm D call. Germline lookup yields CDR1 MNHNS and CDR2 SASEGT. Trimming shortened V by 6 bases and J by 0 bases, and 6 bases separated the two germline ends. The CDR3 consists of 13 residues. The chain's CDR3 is CASRSSSNQPQHF. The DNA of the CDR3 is TGTGCCAGCAGAAGCAGTAGCAATCAGCCCCAGCATTTT.

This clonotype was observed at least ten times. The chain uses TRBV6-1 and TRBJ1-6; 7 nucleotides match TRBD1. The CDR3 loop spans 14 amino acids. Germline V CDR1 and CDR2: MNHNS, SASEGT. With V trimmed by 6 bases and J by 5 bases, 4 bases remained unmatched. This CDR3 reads CASREQGDNSPLHF. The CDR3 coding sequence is TGTGCCAGCAGGGAGCAGGGGGATAATTCACCCCTCCACTTT.

The CDR3 sequence: CAGTLAGDIETQYF. CDR3 in DNA: TGTGCCGGTACCCTAGCGGGAGATATAGAGACCCAGTACTTC. The chain couples TRBV6-1 to TRBJ2-5; 10 bases align to TRBD2. After removal of 11 bases from V and 4 bases from J, the junction contained 10 bases not matched to a gene. Germline CDR1 reads MNHNS; CDR2 reads SASEGT. There are 14 residues in the CDR3.

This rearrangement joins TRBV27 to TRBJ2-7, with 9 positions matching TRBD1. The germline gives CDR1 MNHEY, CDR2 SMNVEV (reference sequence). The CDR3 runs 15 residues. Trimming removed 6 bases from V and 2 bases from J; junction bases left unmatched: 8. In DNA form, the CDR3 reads TGTGCCAGCAGGCACGCCGGGACAGGGACCTACGAGCAGTACTTC. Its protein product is CASRHAGTGTYEQYF.

The CDR3 loop is CASSLAQGSIYEQYF. The CDR3 DNA is TGTGCCAGCAGCCTTGCCCAAGGTTCCATCTACGAGCAGTACTTC. This chain uses TRBV7-9 with TRBJ2-7; D gene unclear. The germline V gene encodes CDR1 SEHNR and CDR2 FQNEAQ (reference sequence). V was cut by 5 bases and J by 3 bases, with 17 bases left in between. This CDR3 has 15 amino acids.

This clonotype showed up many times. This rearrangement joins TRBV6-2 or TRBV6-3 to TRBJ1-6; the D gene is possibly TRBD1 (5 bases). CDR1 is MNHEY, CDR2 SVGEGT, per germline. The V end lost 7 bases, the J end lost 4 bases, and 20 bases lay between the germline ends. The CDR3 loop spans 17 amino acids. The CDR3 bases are TGTGCCAGCACCGTAAGCCGGGACCGAATTTATAATTCACCCCTCCACTTT. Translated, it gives CASTVSRDRIYNSPLHF.

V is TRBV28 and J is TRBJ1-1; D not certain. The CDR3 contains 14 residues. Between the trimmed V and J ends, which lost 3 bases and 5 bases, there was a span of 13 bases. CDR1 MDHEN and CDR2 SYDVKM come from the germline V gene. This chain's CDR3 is CASSLRGGRTEAFF. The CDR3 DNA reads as TGTGCCAGCAGTTTGCGGGGAGGTAGGACTGAAGCTTTCTTT.